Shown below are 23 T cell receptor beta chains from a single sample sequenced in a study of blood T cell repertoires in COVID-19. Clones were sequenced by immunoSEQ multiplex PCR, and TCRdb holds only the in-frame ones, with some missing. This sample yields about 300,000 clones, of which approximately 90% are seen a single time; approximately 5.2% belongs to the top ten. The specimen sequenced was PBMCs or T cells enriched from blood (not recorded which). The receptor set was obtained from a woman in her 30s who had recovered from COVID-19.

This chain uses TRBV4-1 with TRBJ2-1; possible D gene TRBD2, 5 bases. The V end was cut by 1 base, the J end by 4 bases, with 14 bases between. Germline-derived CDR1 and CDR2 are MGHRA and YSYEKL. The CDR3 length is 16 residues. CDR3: CASSQAGSGPYNEQFF. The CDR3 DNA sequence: TGCGCCAGCAGCCAAGCAGGCAGCGGTCCTTACAATGAGCAGTTCTTC.

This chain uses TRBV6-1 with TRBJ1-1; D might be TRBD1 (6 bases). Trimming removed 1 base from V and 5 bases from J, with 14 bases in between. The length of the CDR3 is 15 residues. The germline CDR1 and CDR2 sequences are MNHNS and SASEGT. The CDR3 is CASSEVQGRGTEAFF. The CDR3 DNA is TGTGCCAGCAGTGAAGTACAGGGAAGGGGGACTGAAGCTTTCTTT.

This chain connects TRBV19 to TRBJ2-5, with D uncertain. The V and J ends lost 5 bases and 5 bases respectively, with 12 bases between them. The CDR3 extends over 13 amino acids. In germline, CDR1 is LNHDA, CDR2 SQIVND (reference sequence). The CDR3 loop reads CASSAVVLETQYF. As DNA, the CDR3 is TGTGCCAGTAGTGCGGTAGTACTGGAGACCCAGTACTTC.

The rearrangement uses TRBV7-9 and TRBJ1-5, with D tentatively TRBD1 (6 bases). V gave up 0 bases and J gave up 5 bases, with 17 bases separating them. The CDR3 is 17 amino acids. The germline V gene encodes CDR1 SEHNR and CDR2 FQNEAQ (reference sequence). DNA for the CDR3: TGTGCCAGCAGCTTAGCCCTCGGACAGTTCGGGGATCAGCCCCAGCATTTT. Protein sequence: CASSLALGQFGDQPQHF.

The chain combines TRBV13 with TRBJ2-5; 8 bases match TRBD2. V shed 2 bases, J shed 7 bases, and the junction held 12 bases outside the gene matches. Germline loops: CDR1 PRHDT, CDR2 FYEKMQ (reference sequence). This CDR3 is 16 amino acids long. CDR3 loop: CASSLTSGPQGVTQYF. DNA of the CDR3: TGTGCCAGCAGCTTAACTAGCGGACCACAAGGCGTGACCCAGTACTTC.

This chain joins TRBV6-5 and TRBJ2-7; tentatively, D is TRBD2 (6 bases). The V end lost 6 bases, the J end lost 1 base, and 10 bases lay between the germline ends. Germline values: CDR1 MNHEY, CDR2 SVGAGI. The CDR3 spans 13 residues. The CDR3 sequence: CASSIRGSYEQYF. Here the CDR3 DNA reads TGTGCCAGCAGCATCCGGGGGTCCTACGAGCAGTACTTC.

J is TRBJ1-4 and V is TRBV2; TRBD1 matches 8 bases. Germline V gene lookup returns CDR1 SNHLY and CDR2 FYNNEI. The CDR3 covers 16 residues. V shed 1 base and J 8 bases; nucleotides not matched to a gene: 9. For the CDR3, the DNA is TGTGCCAGCAGTGAAGATGGGGGGACAGGAAACGAAAAACTGTTTTTT. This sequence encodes CASSEDGGTGNEKLFF.

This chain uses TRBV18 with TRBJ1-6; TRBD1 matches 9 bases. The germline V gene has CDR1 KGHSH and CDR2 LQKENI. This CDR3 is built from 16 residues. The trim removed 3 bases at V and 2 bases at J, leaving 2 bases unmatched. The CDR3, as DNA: TGTGCCAGCTCACCGGGACAGGGAACCTATAATTCACCCCTCCACTTT. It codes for CASSPGQGTYNSPLHF.

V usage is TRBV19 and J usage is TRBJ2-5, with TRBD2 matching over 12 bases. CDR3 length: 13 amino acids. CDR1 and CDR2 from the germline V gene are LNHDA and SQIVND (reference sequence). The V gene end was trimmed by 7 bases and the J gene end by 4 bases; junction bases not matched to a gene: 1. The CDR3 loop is CASKTSGGETQYF. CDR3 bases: TGTGCCAGTAAGACTAGCGGGGGAGAGACCCAGTACTTC.

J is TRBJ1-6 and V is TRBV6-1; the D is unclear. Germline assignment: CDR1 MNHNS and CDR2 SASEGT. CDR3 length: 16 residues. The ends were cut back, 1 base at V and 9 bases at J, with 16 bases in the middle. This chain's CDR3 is CASSEVMARFGSPLHF. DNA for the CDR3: TGTGCCAGCAGTGAAGTTATGGCCAGGTTTGGTTCACCCCTCCACTTT.

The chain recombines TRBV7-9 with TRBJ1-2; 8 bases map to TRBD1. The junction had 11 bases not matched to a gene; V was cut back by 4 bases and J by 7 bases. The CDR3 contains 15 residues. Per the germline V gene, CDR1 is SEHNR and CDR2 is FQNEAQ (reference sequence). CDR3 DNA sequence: TGTGCCAGCAGCTCAAGACAGGGGCGGTTGAGTGGCTACACCTTC. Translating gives CASSSRQGRLSGYTF.

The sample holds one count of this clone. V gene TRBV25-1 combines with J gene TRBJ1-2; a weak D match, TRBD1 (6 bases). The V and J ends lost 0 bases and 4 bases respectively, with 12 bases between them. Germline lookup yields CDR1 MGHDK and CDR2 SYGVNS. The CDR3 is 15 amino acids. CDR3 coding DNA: TGTGCCAGCAGTGAATATTCCGGGACAAGCTATGGCTACACCTTC. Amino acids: CASSEYSGTSYGYTF.

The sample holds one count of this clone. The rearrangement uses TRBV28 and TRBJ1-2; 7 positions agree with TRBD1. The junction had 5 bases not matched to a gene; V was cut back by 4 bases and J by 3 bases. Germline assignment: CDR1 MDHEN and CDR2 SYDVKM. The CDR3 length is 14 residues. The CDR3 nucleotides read TGTGCCAGCAGTTCCGACAGGGTTGACTATGGCTACACCTTC. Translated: CASSSDRVDYGYTF.

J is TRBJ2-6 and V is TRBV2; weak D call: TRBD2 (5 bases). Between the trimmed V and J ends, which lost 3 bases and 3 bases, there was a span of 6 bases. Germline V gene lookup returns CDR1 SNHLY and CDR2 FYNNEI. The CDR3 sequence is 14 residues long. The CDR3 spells CASSDRDGANVLTF. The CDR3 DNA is TGTGCCAGCAGTGACCGGGATGGGGCCAACGTCCTGACTTTC.

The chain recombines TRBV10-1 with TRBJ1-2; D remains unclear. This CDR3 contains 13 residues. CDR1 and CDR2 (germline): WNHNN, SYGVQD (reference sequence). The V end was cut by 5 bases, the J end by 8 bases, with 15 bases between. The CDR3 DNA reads TGCGCCAGCAGTCACGACGGACTGGGGGGCTACACCTTC. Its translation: CASSHDGLGGYTF.

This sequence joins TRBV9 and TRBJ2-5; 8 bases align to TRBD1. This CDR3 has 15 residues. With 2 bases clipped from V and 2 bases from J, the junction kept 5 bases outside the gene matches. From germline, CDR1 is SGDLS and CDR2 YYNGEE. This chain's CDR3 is CASSVGQGRQETQYF. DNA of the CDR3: TGTGCCAGCAGCGTCGGACAGGGACGTCAAGAGACCCAGTACTTC.

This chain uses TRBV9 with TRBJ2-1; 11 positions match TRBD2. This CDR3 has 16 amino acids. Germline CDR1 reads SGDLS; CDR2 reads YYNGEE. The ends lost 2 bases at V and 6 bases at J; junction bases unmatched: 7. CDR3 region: CASSVPLAGEVNEQFF. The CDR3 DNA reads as TGTGCCAGCAGCGTCCCACTAGCGGGGGAGGTCAATGAGCAGTTCTTC. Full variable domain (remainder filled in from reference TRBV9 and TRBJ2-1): DSGVTQTPKHLITATGQRVTLRCSPRSGDLSVYWYQQSLDQGLQFLIQYYNGEERAKGNILERFSAQQFPDLHSELNLSSLELGDSALYFCASSVPLAGEVNEQFFGPGTRLTVL.

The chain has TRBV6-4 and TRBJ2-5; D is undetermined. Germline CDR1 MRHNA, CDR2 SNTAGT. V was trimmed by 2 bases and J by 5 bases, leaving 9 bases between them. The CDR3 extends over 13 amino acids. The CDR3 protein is CASSDNHGETQYF. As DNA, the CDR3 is TGTGCCAGCAGTGACAATCACGGGGAGACCCAGTACTTC.

The CDR3 DNA reads TGCGCCAGCAGCCCGGGTGCAAACAATGAGCAGTTCTTC. This encodes CASSPGANNEQFF. V and J are TRBV5-1 and TRBJ2-1, with D unresolved. The length of the CDR3 is 13 residues. The germline V gene encodes CDR1 SGHRS and CDR2 YFSETQ. The V and J ends lost 4 bases and 5 bases respectively, with 10 bases between them.

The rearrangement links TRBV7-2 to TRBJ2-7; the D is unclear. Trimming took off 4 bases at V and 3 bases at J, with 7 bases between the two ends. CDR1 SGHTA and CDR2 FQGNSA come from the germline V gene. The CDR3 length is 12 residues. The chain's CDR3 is CASSYGHYEQYF. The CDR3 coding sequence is TGTGCCAGCAGCTATGGGCACTACGAGCAGTACTTC.

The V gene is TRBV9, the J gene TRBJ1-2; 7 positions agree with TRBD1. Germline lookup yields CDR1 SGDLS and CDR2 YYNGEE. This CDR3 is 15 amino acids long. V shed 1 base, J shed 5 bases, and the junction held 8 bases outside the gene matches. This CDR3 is CASSVFPETGYGYTF. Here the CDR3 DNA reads TGTGCCAGCAGCGTATTCCCCGAGACAGGGTATGGCTACACCTTC.

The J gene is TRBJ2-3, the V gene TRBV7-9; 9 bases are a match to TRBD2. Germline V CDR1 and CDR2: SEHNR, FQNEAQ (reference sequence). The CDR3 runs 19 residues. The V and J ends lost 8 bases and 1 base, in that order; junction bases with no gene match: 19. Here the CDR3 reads CASPPSAGGDQSGTDTQYF. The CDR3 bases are TGTGCCAGCCCCCCGTCAGCGGGGGGTGACCAGAGCGGCACAGATACGCAGTATTTT.

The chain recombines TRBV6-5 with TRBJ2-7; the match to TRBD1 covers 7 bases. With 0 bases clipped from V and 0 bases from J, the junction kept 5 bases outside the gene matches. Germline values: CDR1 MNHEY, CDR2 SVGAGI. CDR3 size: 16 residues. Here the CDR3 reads CASSYSTGTSSYEQYF. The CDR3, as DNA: TGTGCCAGCAGTTACTCGACAGGGACCAGCTCCTACGAGCAGTACTTC.